This TCR beta chain was sequenced during a study of neurological immune-mediated disorders. The study, taken as a whole, reports: No CDR3 amino acid sequences recurred among expanded clones across subjects, suggesting private repertoires in all groups.

V shed 4 bases and J shed 5 bases, with 13 bases lying between them. The CDR3 contains 14 residues. Germline lookup yields CDR1 SGHRS and CDR2 YFSETQ. Time point given: technical triplicate 3. In this sample, this clonotype turned up many times. What it binds is not known. TCRdb redid the calling of the 5' RACE reads with MiXCR, one entry per CDR3 protein. The sample lists over 25,000 distinct CDR3 sequences, about 15% occurring once. The material sequenced was CD4+ T cells from blood. J is TRBJ2-1 and V is TRBV5-1; D assignment may be TRBD1 or TRBD2 (5 bases each). The TCR was taken from a female donor with HTLV-1-associated myelopathy (HAM/TSP). CDR3 residues: CASSRDEGHNEQFF. The CDR3 nucleotides are TGCGCCAGCAGCCGGGACGAGGGTCACAATGAGCAGTTCTTC. The full variable domain, its missing parts supplied by reference TRBV5-1 and TRBJ2-1, is KAGVTQTPRYLIKTRGQQVTLSCSPISGHRSVSWYQQTPGQGLQFLFEYFSETQRNKGNFPGRFSGRQFSNSRSEMNVSTLELGDSALYLCASSRDEGHNEQFFGPGTRLTVL.